Each of the 14 T cell receptor beta chains below was sequenced from the same sample in a study of blood T cells in healthy people across ages. A second about 7 to 11 cycle PCR used barcoded and J-beta primers. TCRdb reprocessed the 5' RACE reads with MiXCR, giving one entry per CDR3 protein. The sample gives about 760,000 distinct CDR3 sequences, roughly 56% of which show up once; roughly 25% is in the top ten. The sample comprised blood. Receptors originate from a middle-aged man in good health.

In its sample, this clonotype was seen a few times. This chain links TRBV12-3 or TRBV12-4 with TRBJ2-7; 11 bases agree with TRBD1. This CDR3 is 15 amino acids long. V shed 6 bases, J shed 3 bases, and the junction held 7 bases outside the gene matches. CDR3 protein: CASSQGQGAGYEQYF. The CDR3 DNA is TGTGCCAGCAGCCAAGGACAGGGGGCGGGCTACGAGCAGTACTTC.

The chain joins TRBV12-3 or TRBV12-4 to TRBJ2-7; D is undetermined. The V and J ends lost 3 bases and 5 bases respectively, with 8 bases between them. The CDR3 contains 12 residues. CDR3: CASSFLKNEQYF. The DNA of the CDR3 is TGTGCCAGCAGTTTCCTAAAAAACGAGCAGTACTTC.

The chain links TRBV7-9 to TRBJ1-4; 7 bases match TRBD1. V lost 7 bases and J lost 5; bases outside the gene matches: 10. This CDR3 comprises 15 residues. CDR1 is SEHNR, CDR2 FQNEAQ, per germline (reference sequence). In DNA form, the CDR3 reads TGTGCCAGCAATAAAGCGGGACAGCCGAATGAAAAACTGTTTTTT. Protein: CASNKAGQPNEKLFF.

The chain employs TRBV20-1 and TRBJ2-3; 8 bases match TRBD1. This CDR3 region has 14 residues. Unmatched junction bases numbered 9, after V lost 1 base and J lost 9 bases. CDR1 is DFQATT and CDR2 is SNEGSKA in the germline V gene (reference sequence). CDR3 loop: CSARGGQEGLTQYF. The CDR3 DNA reads as TGCAGTGCTAGAGGGGGACAGGAGGGATTAACGCAGTATTTT.

A few counts support this clonotype. The chain recombines TRBV7-2 with TRBJ2-7; TRBD2 agrees at 8 bases. The junction had 9 bases not matched to a gene; V was cut back by 8 bases and J by 3 bases. The CDR3 totals 14 residues. Looked up from germline, CDR1 is SGHTA and CDR2 is FQGNSA. The CDR3 region has the DNA TGTGCCAGCTCTCGGGAGGGTTTGATCTACGAGCAGTACTTC. Residues: CASSREGLIYEQYF.

Only one count was recorded for this clonotype. The J gene is TRBJ2-5, the V gene TRBV3-1; no clear D gene. V shed 5 bases and J shed 9 bases, with 16 bases lying between them. CDR3 size: 13 residues. The germline CDR1 and CDR2 sequences are LGHDT and YNNKEL (reference sequence). In DNA, the CDR3 is TGTGCCAGCAGCTTGCGGTCCGAGGAGTCCCAGTACTTC. Translating gives CASSLRSEESQYF.

V usage is TRBV28 and J usage is TRBJ1-1, with D maybe TRBD1 (5 bases). The germline V gene has CDR1 MDHEN and CDR2 SYDVKM. Trimming stripped 1 base from V and 4 bases from J, with 13 bases between. The CDR3 is 15 residues long. CDR3 in DNA: TGTGCCAGCAGTTTATTATCAACCGGGGGCACTGAAGCTTTCTTT. It yields the protein CASSLLSTGGTEAFF.

The sample holds a few counts of this clonotype. J is TRBJ2-3 and V is TRBV5-6; D is unresolved. The CDR3 extends over 17 amino acids. Trimming took off 0 bases at V and 0 bases at J, with 14 bases between the two ends. CDR1 SGHDT and CDR2 YYEEEE come from the germline V gene. CDR3 bases: TGTGCCAGCAGCTTGGCAGTATTCCGATCCAGCACAGATACGCAGTATTTT. Amino acids: CASSLAVFRSSTDTQYF.

This chain connects TRBV6-5 to TRBJ2-3; the D is unclear. The CDR3 length is 15 residues. Germline-derived CDR1 and CDR2 are MNHEY and SVGAGI. The V and J ends lost 0 bases and 0 bases respectively, with 7 bases between them. As DNA, the CDR3 is TGTGCCAGCAGTTACTCGGTCGGGAGCACAGATACGCAGTATTTT. Its protein product is CASSYSVGSTDTQYF.

V usage is TRBV27 and J usage is TRBJ2-7, with D perhaps being TRBD1 or TRBD2 (5 bases each). The CDR3 extends over 12 amino acids. V was trimmed by 10 bases and J by 5 bases, leaving 15 bases between them. Germline CDR1 MNHEY, CDR2 SMNVEV (reference sequence). The CDR3 sequence is CATEGLNDEQYF. CDR3 DNA sequence: TGTGCCACCGAGGGGTTAAACGACGAGCAGTACTTC.

The gene calls are TRBV20-1 and TRBJ1-6, with 7 bases that match TRBD1. CDR3 length: 14 residues. V was clipped by 5 bases and J by 9 bases; unmatched bases: 10. The germline V gene encodes CDR1 DFQATT and CDR2 SNEGSKA (reference sequence). The DNA for the CDR3 is TGCAGTGCTCAACAGGGGTTTCCTCCTTCACCCCTCCACTTT. Translated: CSAQQGFPPSPLHF.

This chain joins TRBV15 and TRBJ2-7; D perhaps matches TRBD1 (5 bases). Trimming stripped 7 bases from V and 7 bases from J, with 11 bases between. CDR3 length: 11 residues. Germline CDR1 is LNHNV and CDR2 is YYDKDF (reference sequence). CDR3: CATKRGDEQYF. The CDR3 region has the DNA TGTGCCACCAAAAGGGGTGATGAGCAGTACTTC.

The V and J genes are TRBV11-2 and TRBJ2-1, with D possibly matching TRBD2 (5 bases). CDR3 size: 15 residues. The germline gives CDR1 SGHAT, CDR2 FQNNGV. V was cut by 5 bases and J by 3 bases, with 14 bases left in between. The chain's CDR3 is CASSPPGSLYNEQFF. DNA of the CDR3: TGTGCCAGCAGCCCTCCGGGATCACTCTACAATGAGCAGTTCTTC.

This chain joins TRBV6-2 or TRBV6-3 and TRBJ2-7, with TRBD2 matching over 8 bases. CDR1 and CDR2 from the germline V gene are MNHEY and SVGEGT. The J segment lost 7 bases and the V segment lost 6 bases, leaving 14 bases of the junction unmatched. The CDR3 loop spans 15 amino acids. CDR3 nucleotides: TGTGCCAGCAGCAAGAGCGGGGGAGCCTACAATGAGCAGTACTTC. Translating it yields CASSKSGGAYNEQYF.